This T cell receptor (beta chain) is drawn from a study of blood T cell repertoires in COVID-19. Some clones are missing from TCRdb's copy, which holds only in-frame ones; the method was immunoSEQ multiplex PCR. The data show approximately 98,000 clones, roughly 85% seen once. Germline assignment: CDR1 LGHDT and CDR2 YNNKEL (reference sequence). The CDR3 has 14 amino acids. The V gene lost 6 bases and the J gene lost 1 base, with 12 bases spanning the gap. The receptor was isolated from a human donor in a cohort sampled during active COVID-19. The rearrangement joins TRBV3-1 (or the pseudogene TRBV3-2) to TRBJ2-5; D is undetermined. Sequencing was performed on peripheral blood. CDR3 nucleotide sequence: TGTGCCAGCAGGTTCGGTATTCTCCAAGAGACCCAGTACTTC. Its translation: CASRFGILQETQYF.